Sequencing of this TCR beta chain was carried out in a study of blood T cell repertoires in COVID-19. Study details: In each case, the material was cDNA or gDNA derived from T cells, B-cell-depleted T cells, or PBMCs.

The trim removed 4 bases at V and 0 bases at J, leaving 8 bases unmatched. Germline V gene sequence: CDR1 SGHTS, CDR2 YDEGEE. The CDR3 contains 17 residues. Authors' processing steps: Estimation of nucleated cell counts was performed using reference gene primer amplification. The repertoire was sequenced with immunoSEQ multiplex PCR; TCRdb's copy has only in-frame clones and lacks some. V and J calls plus clone size are reproduced from that table; the DNA served to infer D and trimming. The data contain about 220,000 clones, around 80% of them singletons. Sample: peripheral blood. The V and J genes are TRBV5-8 and TRBJ2-1, with TRBD2 matching 9 bases. The origin of this receptor is a human donor in a cohort sampled during active COVID-19. CDR3 sequence (DNA): TGTGCCAGCAGCGCCCGACTAGCGGATCTCTCCTACAATGAGCAGTTCTTC. This sequence encodes CASSARLADLSYNEQFF.